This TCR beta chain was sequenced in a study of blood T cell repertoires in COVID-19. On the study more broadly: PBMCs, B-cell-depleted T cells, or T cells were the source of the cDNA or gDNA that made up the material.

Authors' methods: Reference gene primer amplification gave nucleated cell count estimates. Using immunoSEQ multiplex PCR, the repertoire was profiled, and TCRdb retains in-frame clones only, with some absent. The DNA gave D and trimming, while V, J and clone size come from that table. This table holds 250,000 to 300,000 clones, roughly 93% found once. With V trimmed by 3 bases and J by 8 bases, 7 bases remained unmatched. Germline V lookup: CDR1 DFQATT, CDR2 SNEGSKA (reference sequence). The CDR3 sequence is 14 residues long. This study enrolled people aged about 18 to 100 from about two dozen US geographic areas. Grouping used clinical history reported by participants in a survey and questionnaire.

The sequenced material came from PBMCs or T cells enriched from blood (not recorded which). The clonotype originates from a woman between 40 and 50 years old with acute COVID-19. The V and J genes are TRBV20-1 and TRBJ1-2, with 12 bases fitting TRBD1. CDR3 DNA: TGCAGTGCTAGTGAGGGACAGGGGGCGAAGGGCTACACCTTC. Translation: CSASEGQGAKGYTF.